These T cell receptor beta chains were read from a single sample in a study of naive and memory T cell subsets. MiXCR, applied by TCRdb to the UMI-ligation and nested PCR reads, yields one record per CDR3 protein. The data show 15,000 to 20,000 distinct CDR3 sequences, 9.5% seen once. The material sequenced was skin, taken from a tuberculin skin test site. Source of these receptors: an adult in good health. The conserved cysteine and the conserved F or W are not part of the CDR3 here. Each record gives: V gene, J gene, CDR3 protein.

TRBV4-1	TRBJ1-3	ASSPGQFSGNTIY
TRBV29-1	TRBJ2-4	SVEEGRGNIQY
TRBV29-1	TRBJ2-1	SVAPGDTNEQF
TRBV14	TRBJ2-7	ASSQLRDRDTQY
TRBV2	TRBJ1-5	ASRATTGVLKQPQH
TRBV6-5	TRBJ2-7	ATSAASGEQY
TRBV28	TRBJ1-3	ASSSLDRRRSGNTIY
TRBV7-3	TRBJ1-1	ASRTQCMNTEAF
TRBV10-2	TRBJ1-1	ASSESSGWLGNTEAF
TRBV19	TRBJ2-3	ASTDGGFTDTQY
TRBV28	TRBJ2-1	ASSSPWLGGSYNEQF
TRBV27	TRBJ2-1	ASSKATGSYNEQF
TRBV7-2	TRBJ1-5	ASSLASSQPQH
TRBV30	TRBJ1-2	AWSFGQILNYGYT
TRBV4-1	TRBJ2-7	ASSRTTGFNEQY
TRBV29-1	TRBJ2-1	SVEEGQGSYNEQF
TRBV7-2	TRBJ2-3	ASSLGEAITDTQY
TRBV10-3	TRBJ2-7	AISDPSDSLRYEQY
TRBV2	TRBJ2-7	ASTPPHTYEQY
TRBV7-9	TRBJ1-6	ASSRRGPSSPLH
TRBV7-9	TRBJ1-4	ASSLQSLNEKLF
TRBV7-9	TRBJ2-4	ASRSQGNIQY
TRBV12-3/TRBV12-4	TRBJ1-4	ASSLEGGHEKLF
TRBV7-2	TRBJ2-3	ASSLAQIGLDTQY
TRBV18	TRBJ2-1	ASSPLVVSNEQF
TRBV12-3/TRBV12-4	TRBJ2-3	ASSFTNTQY
TRBV29-1	TRBJ2-7	SVDGGSSYEQY
TRBV20-1	TRBJ2-5	SARVLGRAETQY
TRBV30	TRBJ2-5	AWSVLLGQGKSIRETQY
TRBV7-8	TRBJ2-7	ASSFRVGDSIYEQY
TRBV30	TRBJ2-3	AWSVLPLSTDTQY
TRBV20-1	TRBJ2-1	RASEGQNEQF
TRBV6-5	TRBJ2-1	ASSYWMKARNEQF
TRBV27	TRBJ2-2	ASSLGGPYTGELF
TRBV28	TRBJ1-5	ASSTQDAESNQPQH
TRBV13	TRBJ2-1	ASSSTSSNEQF
TRBV27	TRBJ1-1	ASSYGDGNTEAF
TRBV29-1	TRBJ1-1	SVLGQGAGTEAF
TRBV5-1	TRBJ2-2	ASSLMGQQTTGELF
TRBV29-1	TRBJ2-1	SVRSGVYEQF
TRBV28	TRBJ2-1	ASIAPESANEQF